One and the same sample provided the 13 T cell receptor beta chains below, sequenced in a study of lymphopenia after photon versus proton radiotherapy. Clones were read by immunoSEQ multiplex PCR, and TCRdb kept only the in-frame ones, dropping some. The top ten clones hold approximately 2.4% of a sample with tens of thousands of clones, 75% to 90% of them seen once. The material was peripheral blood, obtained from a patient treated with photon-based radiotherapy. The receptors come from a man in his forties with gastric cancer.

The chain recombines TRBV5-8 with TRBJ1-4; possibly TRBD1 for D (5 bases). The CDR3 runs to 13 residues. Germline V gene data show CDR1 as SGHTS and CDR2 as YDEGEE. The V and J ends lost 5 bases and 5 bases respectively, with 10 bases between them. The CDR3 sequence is CASSNRLNEKLFF. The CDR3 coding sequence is TGTGCCAGCAGTAACAGGTTGAATGAAAAACTGTTTTTT.

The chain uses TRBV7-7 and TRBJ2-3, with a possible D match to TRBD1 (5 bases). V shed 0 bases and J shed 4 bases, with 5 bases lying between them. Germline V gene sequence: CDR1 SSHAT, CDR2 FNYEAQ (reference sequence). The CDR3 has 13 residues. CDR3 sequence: CASSLARADTQYF. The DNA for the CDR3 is TGTGCCAGCAGCTTAGCCAGGGCAGATACGCAGTATTTT.

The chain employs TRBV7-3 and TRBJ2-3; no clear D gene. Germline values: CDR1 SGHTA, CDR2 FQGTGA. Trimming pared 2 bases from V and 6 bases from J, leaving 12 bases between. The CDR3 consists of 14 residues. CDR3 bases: TGTGCCAGCAGCTTAGAACACTCCTTCGATACGCAGTATTTT. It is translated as CASSLEHSFDTQYF.

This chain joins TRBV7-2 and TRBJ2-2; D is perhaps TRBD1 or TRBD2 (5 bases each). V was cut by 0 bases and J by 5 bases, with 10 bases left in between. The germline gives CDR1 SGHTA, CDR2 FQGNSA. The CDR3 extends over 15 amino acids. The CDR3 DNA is TGTGCCAGCAGCTTAGCGGGACCAAAAACCGGGGAGCTGTTTTTT. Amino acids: CASSLAGPKTGELFF.

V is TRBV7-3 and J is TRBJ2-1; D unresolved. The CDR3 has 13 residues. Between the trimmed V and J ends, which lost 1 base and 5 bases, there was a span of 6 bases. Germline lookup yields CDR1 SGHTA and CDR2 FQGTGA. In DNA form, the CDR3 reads TGTGCCAGCAGCTTAATGGCCGACAATGAGCAGTTCTTC. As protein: CASSLMADNEQFF.

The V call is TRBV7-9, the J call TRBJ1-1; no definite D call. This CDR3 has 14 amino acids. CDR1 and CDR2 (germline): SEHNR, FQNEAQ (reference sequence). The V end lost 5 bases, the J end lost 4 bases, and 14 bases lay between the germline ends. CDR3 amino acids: CASSPGPSATEAFF. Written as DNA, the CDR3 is TGTGCCAGCAGCCCCGGCCCCAGTGCCACTGAAGCTTTCTTT.

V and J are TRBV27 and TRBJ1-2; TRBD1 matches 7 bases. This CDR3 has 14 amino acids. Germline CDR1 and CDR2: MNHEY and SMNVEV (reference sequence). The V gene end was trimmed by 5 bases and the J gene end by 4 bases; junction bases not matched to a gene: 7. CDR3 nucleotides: TGTGCCAGCAGTCCAGGGGGTCCCGGCTATGGCTACACCTTC. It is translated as CASSPGGPGYGYTF.

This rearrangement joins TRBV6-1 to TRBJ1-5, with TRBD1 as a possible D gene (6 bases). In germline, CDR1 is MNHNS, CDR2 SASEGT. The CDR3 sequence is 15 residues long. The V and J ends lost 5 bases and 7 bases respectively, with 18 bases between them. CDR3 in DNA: TGTGCCAGCAGTACCCTATGGGGGGGCGGGCAGCCCCAGCATTTT. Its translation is CASSTLWGGGQPQHF.

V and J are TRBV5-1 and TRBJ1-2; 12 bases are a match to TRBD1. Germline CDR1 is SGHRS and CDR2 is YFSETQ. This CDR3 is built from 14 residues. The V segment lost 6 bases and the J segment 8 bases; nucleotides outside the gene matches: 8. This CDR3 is CASNAGQGALGYTF. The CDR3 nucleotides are TGCGCCAGCAACGCGGGACAGGGGGCGTTGGGCTACACCTTC.

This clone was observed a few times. CDR3 bases: TGTGCCAGCAGCACGGACAGGGACTTGGGCTACACCTTC. It yields the protein CASSTDRDLGYTF. This chain connects TRBV6-5 to TRBJ1-2, with TRBD1 matching over 8 bases. Germline values: CDR1 MNHEY, CDR2 SVGAGI. This CDR3 has 13 amino acids. With V trimmed by 6 bases and J by 8 bases, 8 bases remained unmatched.

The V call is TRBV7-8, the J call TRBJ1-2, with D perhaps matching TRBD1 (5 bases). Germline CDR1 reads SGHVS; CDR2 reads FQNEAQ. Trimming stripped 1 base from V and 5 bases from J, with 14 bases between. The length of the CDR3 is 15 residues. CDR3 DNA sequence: TGTGCCAGCAGCTTAGTATCGGGGCAGAGATATGGCTACACCTTC. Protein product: CASSLVSGQRYGYTF.

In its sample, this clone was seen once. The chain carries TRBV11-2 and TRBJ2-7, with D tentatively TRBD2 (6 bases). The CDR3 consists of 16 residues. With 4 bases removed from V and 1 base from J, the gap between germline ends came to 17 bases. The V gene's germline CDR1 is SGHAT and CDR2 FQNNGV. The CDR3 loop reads CASSSGLGSLSYEQYF. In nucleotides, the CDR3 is TGTGCCAGCAGCTCGGGACTCGGGTCTTTGTCCTACGAGCAGTACTTC.

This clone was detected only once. CDR3 protein: CASSPTGRRNTIYF. The CDR3 bases are TGTGCCAGCAGCCCGACAGGGAGACGAAACACCATATATTTT. V gene TRBV12-1 combines with J gene TRBJ1-3; the D call in the table, TRBD1, was not verified against the DNA. TRBV12-1 is a known pseudogene. The CDR3 is 14 residues long.